These 8 T cell receptor beta chains came from one sample sequenced in a study of blood T cells in healthy people across ages. Primers used in a second PCR of roughly 6 to 12 cycles were a sample-barcoded 5' primer and a J-beta primer mix. TCRdb used MiXCR to reprocess the 5' RACE reads, holding one entry per CDR3 protein. Of roughly 800,000 distinct CDR3 sequences in the sample, 40% to 65% were seen once. The sequenced sample consisted of blood. The receptors were gathered from a man older than 75 in good health.

A note on this clonotype: At one end the junction does not follow the germline gene, possibly because of a read error. V gene TRBV29-1 combines with J gene TRBJ2-7; no definite D call. Germline V gene sequence: CDR1 SQVTM, CDR2 ANQGSEA. This CDR3 contains 15 residues. The CDR3 DNA reads TGCAGCGTTTTGGTGCAGGAAACCCTCTCCGACGAGCAGTACTTC. Its translation: CSVLVQETLSDEQYF.

This clonotype appeared a few times. The chain links TRBV5-6 to TRBJ2-1; 12 bases are a match to TRBD2. The trim removed 1 base at V and 2 bases at J, leaving 7 bases unmatched. The CDR3 has 18 residues. CDR1 SGHDT and CDR2 YYEEEE come from the germline V gene. The CDR3 nucleotides read TGTGCCAGCAGCTTGTGGGGCCGACTAGCGGGAGCCTACAATGAGCAGTTCTTC. The encoded protein is CASSLWGRLAGAYNEQFF.

The rearrangement links TRBV20-1 to TRBJ2-7, with 10 bases lining up with TRBD1. In germline, CDR1 is DFQATT, CDR2 SNEGSKA (reference sequence). The CDR3 consists of 14 residues. The V segment lost 3 bases and the J segment 3 bases; nucleotides outside the gene matches: 5. Here the CDR3 reads CSARQGQGLYEQYF. The CDR3 DNA sequence: TGCAGTGCTAGGCAGGGACAGGGGCTCTACGAGCAGTACTTC.

V gene TRBV12-3 or TRBV12-4 combines with J gene TRBJ2-1; perhaps TRBD2 as D (6 bases). Trimming removed 4 bases at V and 2 bases at J, with 12 bases between. The CDR3 extends over 15 amino acids. For the CDR3, the DNA is TGTGCCAGCAGTTCCGTCTCGGGAGCCTACAATGAGCAGTTCTTC. This translates into CASSSVSGAYNEQFF.

The chain carries TRBV7-8 and TRBJ1-1; 9 bases are a match to TRBD1. CDR1 is SGHVS, CDR2 FQNEAQ, per germline. V shed 0 bases and J 4 bases; nucleotides not matched to a gene: 6. The CDR3 is 16 amino acids. This CDR3 reads CASSLADRGLGTEAFF. The CDR3 DNA is TGTGCCAGCAGCTTAGCGGACAGGGGACTCGGCACTGAAGCTTTCTTT.

V usage is TRBV4-2 and J usage is TRBJ2-1; D is perhaps TRBD1 or TRBD2 (5 bases each). The J call may be incorrect, as the DNA end agrees better with TRBJ2-7. This CDR3 is 15 amino acids long. The germline CDR1 and CDR2 sequences are LGHNA and YNFKEQ. CDR3 residues: CASSQDGTVLDEQYF. The DNA of the CDR3 is TGTGCCAGCAGCCAAGACGGGACGGTTTTGGATGAGCAGTACTTC.

The chain links TRBV2 to TRBJ2-4, with a tentative D call TRBD1 (5 bases). The V gene's germline CDR1 is SNHLY and CDR2 FYNNEI. The CDR3 covers 13 residues. V lost 6 bases and J 8 bases, leaving 14 bases between the germline ends. The chain's CDR3 is CASRMQGRDIQYF. Written as DNA, the CDR3 is TGTGCCAGCAGAATGCAGGGTCGGGACATTCAGTACTTC. The full variable domain, rest sourced from reference TRBV2 and TRBJ2-4, is EPEVTQTPSHQVTQMGQEVILRCVPISNHLYFYWYRQILGQKVEFLVSFYNNEISEKSEIFDDQFSVERPDGSNFTLKIRSTKLEDSAMYFCASRMQGRDIQYFGAGTRLSVL.

This clonotype was detected once. This chain connects TRBV28 to TRBJ2-5; TRBD2 matches at 8 bases. With the DNA end fitting TRBJ2-7 better, the J assignment may be wrong. Germline V CDR1 and CDR2: MDHEN, SYDVKM. CDR3 length: 13 residues. DNA for the CDR3: TGTGCCAGCAGACGCATTGCGGGAGGCGAGCAGTACTTC. Amino acid sequence: CASRRIAGGEQYF.